These 32 T cell receptor beta chains came from one sample sequenced in a study of Graves' ophthalmopathy and Graves' hyperthyroidism. Investigators amplified TCR beta CDR3 regions from RNA transcripts. The workflow started with a first-round RT-PCR run with HTBI primers and then moved on to a second-round multiplex PCR. In TCRdb, the multiplex PCR reads were re-called with MiXCR into one record per CDR3 protein. Of around 670,000 distinct CDR3 sequences listed, roughly 40% are singletons. The specimen was peripheral blood. These receptors came from an adult man with Graves' ophthalmopathy.

The V call is TRBV2, the J call TRBJ2-7; possible D gene TRBD1, 6 bases. This CDR3 region has 14 residues. V was clipped by 7 bases and J by 0 bases, with 13 bases between them. The germline CDR1 and CDR2 sequences are SNHLY and FYNNEI. The DNA for the CDR3 is TGTGCCAGCAAACGCAGGGGAAGCTCCTACGAGCAGTACTTC. Protein: CASKRRGSSYEQYF.

There are many counts of this clonotype. The chain is built from TRBV19 and TRBJ1-1, with D unresolved. Germline lookup yields CDR1 LNHDA and CDR2 SQIVND (reference sequence). The CDR3 sequence is 13 residues long. Trimming removed 7 bases at V and 1 base at J, with 10 bases between. The DNA for the CDR3 is TGTGCCAGTATCGGCAGGACGAACACTGAAGCTTTCTTT. Translated: CASIGRTNTEAFF.

V gene TRBV29-1 combines with J gene TRBJ1-2, with D possibly matching TRBD1 (6 bases). V dropped 6 bases and J dropped 2 bases, with 16 bases sitting between them. Germline V gives CDR1 SQVTM, CDR2 ANQGSEA. The CDR3 runs to 14 residues. CDR3 bases: TGCAGCGTCCCAGGACAGAAACCCAACTATGGCTACACCTTC. This gives the protein CSVPGQKPNYGYTF.

The rearrangement uses TRBV25-1 and TRBJ1-2; D remains unclear. Germline CDR1 reads MGHDK; CDR2 reads SYGVNS. This CDR3 has 12 amino acids. CDR3 protein: CPTALANYGYTF. CDR3 nucleotides: TGTCCTACAGCGTTAGCTAACTATGGCTACACCTTC.

The V call is TRBV29-1, the J call TRBJ1-2; D not resolved. Trimming removed 7 bases at V and 8 bases at J, with 17 bases between. The CDR3 sequence is 12 residues long. Germline V gene data show CDR1 as SQVTM and CDR2 as ANQGSEA. This CDR3 reads CSDTRSLKGYTF. DNA for the CDR3: TGCAGCGACACTCGGAGTTTGAAGGGCTACACCTTC.

This clonotype was observed many times. Written as DNA, the CDR3 is TGCAGCGTTGAAAGACAGCCCTACGAGCAGTACTTC. Its translation: CSVERQPYEQYF. The V gene is TRBV29-1, the J gene TRBJ2-7; a possible D gene is TRBD1 (5 bases). The germline CDR1 and CDR2 sequences are SQVTM and ANQGSEA. Trimming shortened V by 2 bases and J by 2 bases, and 7 bases separated the two germline ends. The CDR3 is 12 residues long.

There are many counts of this clonotype. This chain connects TRBV20-1 to TRBJ1-2; D call uncertain. CDR3 size: 14 residues. Trimming left V 3 bases short and J 5 bases short, with 16 bases between. Germline-derived CDR1 and CDR2 are DFQATT and SNEGSKA (reference sequence). CDR3 loop: CSASLSGRRYGYTF. CDR3 coding DNA: TGCAGTGCTAGTTTGTCGGGAAGGAGGTATGGCTACACCTTC.

The rearrangement uses TRBV19 and TRBJ1-5; TRBD1 might be the D (5 bases). This CDR3 is built from 13 residues. Trimming took off 5 bases at V and 5 bases at J, with 10 bases between the two ends. Germline V lookup: CDR1 LNHDA, CDR2 SQIVND (reference sequence). The CDR3 sequence is CASSLRVYQPQHF. The CDR3 bases are TGTGCCAGTAGTCTCAGGGTCTATCAGCCCCAGCATTTT.

This clonotype was detected ten times or more. This rearrangement joins TRBV10-3 to TRBJ1-4, with D hard to call. Germline CDR1 ENHRY, CDR2 SYGVKD. The CDR3 extends over 12 amino acids. The ends were cut back, 6 bases at V and 8 bases at J, with 10 bases in the middle. In nucleotides, the CDR3 is TGTGCCATCAGCCCCCTCGGGGAAAAACTGTTTTTT. As protein: CAISPLGEKLFF.

This chain links TRBV19 with TRBJ1-5; D remains ambiguous. This CDR3 comprises 15 residues. CDR1 is LNHDA, CDR2 SQIVND, per germline (reference sequence). V shed 3 bases and J shed 5 bases, with 14 bases lying between them. The chain's CDR3 is CASSMDNFGYQPQHF. CDR3 DNA sequence: TGTGCCAGTAGTATGGATAATTTTGGATATCAGCCCCAGCATTTT.

On this clonotype itself: A much larger clone sits a single nucleotide away, making a read error possible. V usage is TRBV24-1 and J usage is TRBJ1-2, with 7 bases lining up with TRBD1. The CDR3 runs 15 residues. Germline lookup yields CDR1 KGHDR and CDR2 SFDVKD. V trimming: 5 bases; J trimming: 3 bases; junction bases outside the gene matches: 8. The DNA of the CDR3 is TGTGCCACCAGTGGTCGGGTCGGACAGGACTATGGCTACACCTTC. Amino acid sequence: CATSGRVGQDYGYTF.

This clonotype has at least ten counts. This chain connects TRBV15 to TRBJ2-6, with D perhaps given as TRBD1 or TRBD2 (5 bases each). The germline V gene has CDR1 LNHNV and CDR2 YYDKDF (reference sequence). The CDR3 is made up of 17 amino acids. V was shortened by 4 bases and J by 0 bases, with 13 bases between the two germline ends. The CDR3 region is CATSTGTDSSGANVLTF. In DNA form, the CDR3 reads TGTGCCACCAGCACCGGGACGGATAGCTCTGGGGCCAACGTCCTGACTTTC. Full variable domain (remainder filled in from reference TRBV15 and TRBJ2-6): DAMVIQNPRYQVTQFGKPVTLSCSQTLNHNVMYWYQQKSSQAPKLLFHYYDKDFNNEADTPDNFQSRRPNTSFCFLDIRSPGLGDTAMYLCATSTGTDSSGANVLTFGAGSRLTVL.

This clonotype showed up many times. The chain recombines TRBV19 with TRBJ1-2, with D possibly TRBD1 on 5 matching bases. Germline CDR1 is LNHDA and CDR2 is SQIVND (reference sequence). Deletions cut 8 bases from V and 4 bases from J, with 17 bases between. The CDR3 is made up of 14 amino acids. CDR3 bases: TGTGCCAGTGACCTGGGACGGCGGGGCTATGGCTACACCTTC. This encodes CASDLGRRGYGYTF.

The chain joins TRBV19 to TRBJ1-3; no definite D call. This CDR3 has 15 amino acids. The germline V and J ends were trimmed by 10 bases and 0 bases, with 16 bases remaining between them. The germline V gene has CDR1 LNHDA and CDR2 SQIVND (reference sequence). CDR3 protein: CATSGHANSGNTIYF. The CDR3 DNA sequence: TGTGCCACCAGTGGGCATGCCAACTCTGGAAACACCATATATTTT.

The gene calls are TRBV7-9 and TRBJ1-4, with D possibly TRBD1 on 6 matching bases. Trimming took off 5 bases at V and 7 bases at J, with 14 bases between the two ends. Germline V lookup: CDR1 SEHNR, CDR2 FQNEAQ (reference sequence). This CDR3 comprises 14 residues. The CDR3 DNA follows: TGTGCCAGCAGCCTACAGGGCCCTACTGAAAAACTGTTTTTT. It encodes CASSLQGPTEKLFF.

This clonotype was seen many times. The V and J genes are TRBV7-9 and TRBJ2-7; weak D call: TRBD1 (6 bases). Germline values: CDR1 SEHNR, CDR2 FQNEAQ (reference sequence). CDR3 length equals 15 residues. Trimming stripped 5 bases from V and 3 bases from J, with 17 bases between. The DNA for the CDR3 is TGTGCCAGCAGCCCGATACCTGGACAGATCTACGAGCAGTACTTC. Protein sequence: CASSPIPGQIYEQYF.

The CDR3 loop reads CSPGGQGGETQYF. The CDR3 DNA reads TGCAGTCCCGGGGGGCAGGGCGGAGAGACCCAGTACTTC. This rearrangement joins TRBV29-1 to TRBJ2-5, with a possible D match to TRBD2 (7 bases). Germline CDR1 and CDR2: SQVTM and ANQGSEA. The length of the CDR3 is 13 residues.

J is TRBJ2-1 and V is TRBV29-1; TRBD2 is a possible D gene (6 bases). The CDR3 sequence is 11 residues long. The V and J ends lost 4 bases and 9 bases respectively, with 10 bases between them. Looked up from germline, CDR1 is SQVTM and CDR2 is ANQGSEA. CDR3 sequence (DNA): TGCAGCGTTGCCCGACTAGGTGAGCAGTTCTTC. This codes for CSVARLGEQFF.

The chain employs TRBV10-3 and TRBJ1-2; 9 bases line up with TRBD1. This CDR3 is 15 amino acids long. V was pared by 10 bases and J by 3 bases, with 12 bases of the junction left unmatched. Germline V CDR1 and CDR2: ENHRY, SYGVKD. CDR3 in DNA: TGTGCCAGCATCCAAGGGACAGGGCTATACTATGGCTACACCTTC. Amino acids: CASIQGTGLYYGYTF.

This chain joins TRBV2 and TRBJ2-6, with TRBD1 matching 8 bases. CDR3 length equals 16 residues. From germline, CDR1 is SNHLY and CDR2 FYNNEI. V lost 10 bases to trimming and J lost 2 bases; unmatched junction nucleotides: 10. The CDR3 DNA sequence: TGTGCCAACAGCCTCCGGACAGGGACTGGGGCCAACGTCCTGACTTTC. Translation gives CANSLRTGTGANVLTF.

This clonotype was seen ten or more times. The chain is built from TRBV10-3 and TRBJ1-2; D not resolved. CDR3 length: 15 amino acids. The V end was cut by 3 bases, the J end by 8 bases, with 19 bases between. Germline assignment: CDR1 ENHRY and CDR2 SYGVKD. In DNA form, the CDR3 reads TGTGCCATCAGTGACCTCGGGTCAGTCCCCTACGGCTACACCTTC. It encodes CAISDLGSVPYGYTF.

Details on this clonotype: Mismatch with germline at one junction end may stem from a read error. The chain links TRBV25-1 to TRBJ1-2; TRBD1 matches at 8 bases. Germline V gives CDR1 MGHDK, CDR2 SYGVNS. The CDR3 totals 14 residues. The chain's CDR3 is CTSRGQGSSYGYTF. The DNA for the CDR3 is TGTACCAGCAGAGGACAGGGTAGCTCATATGGCTACACCTTC.

This clonotype occurred a few times. Since a much larger clone is just one base distant, this may be a read error. The J gene is TRBJ1-1, the V gene TRBV2; the match to TRBD1 covers 9 bases. The CDR3 runs to 15 residues. The ends lost 6 bases at V and 0 bases at J; junction bases unmatched: 5. In germline, CDR1 is SNHLY, CDR2 FYNNEI. CDR3 nucleotide sequence: TGTGCCAGCAGCGGACAGGGGAGTGTGAACACTGAAGCTTTCTTT. The encoded protein is CASSGQGSVNTEAFF.

The chain couples TRBV11-1 to TRBJ1-2; 7 nucleotides match TRBD1. V dropped 5 bases and J dropped 3; count of bases not matched to a gene: 12. The CDR3 has 16 residues. Germline-derived CDR1 and CDR2 are SGHAT and FQDESV (reference sequence). The CDR3 is CASSVDQQGTDYGYTF. In DNA, the CDR3 is TGTGCCAGCAGCGTTGATCAACAGGGGACAGACTATGGCTACACCTTC.

The chain joins TRBV12-3 or TRBV12-4 to TRBJ2-7; 7 nucleotides agree with TRBD1. V shed 5 bases, J shed 5 bases, and the junction held 15 bases outside the gene matches. This CDR3 region has 16 residues. As DNA, the CDR3 is TGTGCCAGCAGTGGCCCCAACCTCACAGGGGCGAACGAGCAGTACTTC. Protein sequence: CASSGPNLTGANEQYF.

The chain employs TRBV15 and TRBJ2-5, with 11 bases fitting TRBD1. The germline V gene encodes CDR1 LNHNV and CDR2 YYDKDF (reference sequence). Germline trimming cut 8 bases from V and 5 bases from J; bases unmatched to any gene: 4. The CDR3 contains 13 residues. In nucleotides, the CDR3 is TGTGCCACCGGGACAGGGGGGCGCGAGACCCAGTACTTC. Translation: CATGTGGRETQYF. The whole variable domain, remainder taken from reference TRBV15 and TRBJ2-5, is DAMVIQNPRYQVTQFGKPVTLSCSQTLNHNVMYWYQQKSSQAPKLLFHYYDKDFNNEADTPDNFQSRRPNTSFCFLDIRSPGLGDTAMYLCATGTGGRETQYFGPGTRLLVL.

J is TRBJ2-5 and V is TRBV7-9; TRBD2 matches 9 bases. The CDR3 covers 16 residues. The V gene's germline CDR1 is SEHNR and CDR2 FQNEAQ (reference sequence). V trimming: 6 bases; J trimming: 2 bases; junction bases outside the gene matches: 10. This chain's CDR3 is CASRRGLASIQETQYF. Here the CDR3 DNA reads TGTGCCAGCAGACGGGGACTAGCCTCCATACAAGAGACCCAGTACTTC. The full variable domain, completed using reference TRBV7-9 and TRBJ2-5, is DTGVSQNPRHKITKRGQNVTFRCDPISEHNRLYWYRQTLGQGPEFLTYFQNEAQLEKSRLLSDRFSAERPKGSFSTLEIQRTEQGDSAMYLCASRRGLASIQETQYFGPGTRLLVL.

The gene calls are TRBV19 and TRBJ2-7, with D perhaps matching TRBD1 (6 bases). Germline CDR1 LNHDA, CDR2 SQIVND (reference sequence). This CDR3 region has 16 residues. V shed 5 bases and J shed 3 bases, with 20 bases lying between them. The CDR3 loop reads CASSLRGTSEYYEQYF. The CDR3, as DNA: TGTGCCAGTAGTCTACGAGGGACAAGTGAATACTACGAGCAGTACTTC.

In this sample, this clonotype turned up a few times. This chain links TRBV24-1 with TRBJ1-5; 11 positions match TRBD1. The CDR3 has 15 residues. V trimming: 11 bases; J trimming: 6 bases; junction bases outside the gene matches: 11. CDR1 and CDR2 (germline): KGHDR, SFDVKD. CDR3 DNA: TGTGCCAGCAGGGGACAGGGGGAACAGGGTCAGCCCCAGCATTTT. Its translation is CASRGQGEQGQPQHF.

This clonotype has at least ten counts. The chain is built from TRBV20-1 and TRBJ1-6, with D perhaps matching TRBD1 (5 bases). Between the trimmed V and J ends, which lost 5 bases and 7 bases, there was a span of 15 bases. Looked up from germline, CDR1 is DFQATT and CDR2 is SNEGSKA (reference sequence). CDR3 length: 14 residues. CDR3 loop: CSARPGGGNSPLHF. CDR3 coding DNA: TGCAGTGCTCGCCCCGGGGGAGGCAATTCACCCCTCCACTTT.

The chain employs TRBV20-1 and TRBJ1-1, with 9 nucleotides matching TRBD1. The CDR3 is 14 residues long. Germline V gene lookup returns CDR1 DFQATT and CDR2 SNEGSKA (reference sequence). Trimming cost V 5 bases and J 1 base; bases outside gene matches: 5. CDR3 bases: TGCAGTGCTGCGCAGGACAGGGGGAACACTGAAGCTTTCTTT. It specifies CSAAQDRGNTEAFF.

This clonotype occurred many times. This sequence joins TRBV2 and TRBJ2-7, with a weak D call TRBD2 (6 bases). The CDR3 contains 13 residues. V was pared by 11 bases and J by 5 bases, with 19 bases between. Germline loops: CDR1 SNHLY, CDR2 FYNNEI. This chain's CDR3 is CASAFGGPDEQYF. The CDR3 DNA sequence: TGTGCCTCAGCATTCGGGGGTCCGGACGAGCAGTACTTC. The complete variable domain, with remaining parts taken from reference TRBV2 and TRBJ2-7, reads EPEVTQTPSHQVTQMGQEVILRCVPISNHLYFYWYRQILGQKVEFLVSFYNNEISEKSEIFDDQFSVERPDGSNFTLKIRSTKLEDSAMYFCASAFGGPDEQYFGPGTRLTVT.